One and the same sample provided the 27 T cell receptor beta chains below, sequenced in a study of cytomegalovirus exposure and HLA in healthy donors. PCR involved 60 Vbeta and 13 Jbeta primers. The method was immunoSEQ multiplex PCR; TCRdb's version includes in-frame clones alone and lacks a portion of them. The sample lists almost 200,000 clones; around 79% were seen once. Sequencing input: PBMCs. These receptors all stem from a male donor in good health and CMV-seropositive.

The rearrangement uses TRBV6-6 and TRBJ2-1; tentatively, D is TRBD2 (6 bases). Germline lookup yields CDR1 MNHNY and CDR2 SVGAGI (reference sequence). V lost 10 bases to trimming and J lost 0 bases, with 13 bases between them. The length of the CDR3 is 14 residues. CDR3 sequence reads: CATEEGSSYNEQFF. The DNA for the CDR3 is TGTGCCACCGAGGAGGGAAGCTCCTACAATGAGCAGTTCTTC.

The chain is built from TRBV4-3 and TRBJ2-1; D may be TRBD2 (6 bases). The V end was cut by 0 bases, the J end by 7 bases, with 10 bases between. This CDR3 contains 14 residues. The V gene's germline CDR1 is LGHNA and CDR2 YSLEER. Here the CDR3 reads CASSQDLAGNEQFF. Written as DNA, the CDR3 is TGCGCCAGCAGCCAAGATCTTGCGGGAAATGAGCAGTTCTTC.

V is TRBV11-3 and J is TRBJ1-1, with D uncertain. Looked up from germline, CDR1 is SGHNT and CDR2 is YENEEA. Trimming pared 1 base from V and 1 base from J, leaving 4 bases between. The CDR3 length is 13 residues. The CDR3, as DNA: TGTGCCAGCAGCTTAGGCAGGAACACTGAAGCTTTCTTT. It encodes CASSLGRNTEAFF.

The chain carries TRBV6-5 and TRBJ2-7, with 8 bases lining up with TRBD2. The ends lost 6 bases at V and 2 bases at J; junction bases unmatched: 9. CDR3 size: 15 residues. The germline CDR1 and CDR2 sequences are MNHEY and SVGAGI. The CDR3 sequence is CASRGSGGKPYEQYF. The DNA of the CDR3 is TGTGCCAGCAGGGGGTCGGGGGGGAAGCCCTACGAGCAGTACTTC.

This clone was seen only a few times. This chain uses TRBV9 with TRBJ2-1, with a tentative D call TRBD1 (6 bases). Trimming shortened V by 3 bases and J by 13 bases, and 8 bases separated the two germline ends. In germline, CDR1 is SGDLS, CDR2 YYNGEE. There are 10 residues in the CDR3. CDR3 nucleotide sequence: TGTGCCAGCAGCGGACAGGTACAGTTCTTC. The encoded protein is CASSGQVQFF.

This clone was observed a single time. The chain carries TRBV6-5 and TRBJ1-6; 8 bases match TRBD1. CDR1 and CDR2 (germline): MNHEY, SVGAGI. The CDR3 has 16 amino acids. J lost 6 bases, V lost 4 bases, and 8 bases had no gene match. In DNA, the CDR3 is TGTGCCAGCAGTTTGAACAGGGGGACGCGTAATTCACCCCTCCACTTT. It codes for CASSLNRGTRNSPLHF.

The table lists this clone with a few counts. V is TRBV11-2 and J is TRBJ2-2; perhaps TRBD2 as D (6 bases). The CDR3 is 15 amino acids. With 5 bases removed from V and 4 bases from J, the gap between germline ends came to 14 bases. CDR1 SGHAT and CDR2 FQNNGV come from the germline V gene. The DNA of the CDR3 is TGTGCCAGCAGCATCGGGAGATCGGCCACCGGGGAGCTGTTTTTT. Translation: CASSIGRSATGELFF.

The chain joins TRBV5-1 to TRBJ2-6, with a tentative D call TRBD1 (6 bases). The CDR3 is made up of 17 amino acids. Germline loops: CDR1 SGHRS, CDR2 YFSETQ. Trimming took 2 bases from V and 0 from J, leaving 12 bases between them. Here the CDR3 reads CASSLGWTASGANVLTF. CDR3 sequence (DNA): TGCGCCAGCAGCTTAGGGTGGACAGCCTCTGGGGCCAACGTCCTGACTTTC.

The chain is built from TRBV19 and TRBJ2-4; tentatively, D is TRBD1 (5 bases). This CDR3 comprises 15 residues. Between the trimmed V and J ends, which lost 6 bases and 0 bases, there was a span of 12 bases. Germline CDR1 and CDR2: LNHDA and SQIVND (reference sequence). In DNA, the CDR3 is TGTGCCAGTAGCCCGACAGCGCTAGCCAAAAACATTCAGTACTTC. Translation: CASSPTALAKNIQYF.

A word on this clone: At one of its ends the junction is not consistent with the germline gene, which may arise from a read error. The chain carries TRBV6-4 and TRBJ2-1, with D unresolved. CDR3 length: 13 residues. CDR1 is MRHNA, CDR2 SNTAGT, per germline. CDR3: CASSEESFNEQFF. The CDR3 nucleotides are TGTGCCAGCAGTGAGGAGTCCTTCAATGAGCAGTTCTTC.

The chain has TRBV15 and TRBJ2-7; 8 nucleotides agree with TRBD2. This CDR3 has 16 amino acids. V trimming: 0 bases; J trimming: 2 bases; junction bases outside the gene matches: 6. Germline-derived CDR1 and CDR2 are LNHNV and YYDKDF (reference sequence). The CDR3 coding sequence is TGTGCCACCAGCAGAGAGTCAGCGGGAGTAGCCTACGAGCAGTACTTC. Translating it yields CATSRESAGVAYEQYF.

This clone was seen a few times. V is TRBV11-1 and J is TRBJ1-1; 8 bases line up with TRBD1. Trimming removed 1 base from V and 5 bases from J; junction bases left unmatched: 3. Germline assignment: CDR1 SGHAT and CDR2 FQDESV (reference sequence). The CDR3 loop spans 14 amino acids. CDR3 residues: CASSLVQGATEAFF. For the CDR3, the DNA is TGTGCCAGCAGCTTAGTCCAGGGGGCGACTGAAGCTTTCTTT. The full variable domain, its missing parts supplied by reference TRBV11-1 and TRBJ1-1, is EAEVAQSPRYKITEKSQAVAFWCDPISGHATLYWYRQILGQGPELLVQFQDESVVDDSQLPKDRFSAERLKGVDSTLKIQPAELGDSAMYLCASSLVQGATEAFFGQGTRLTVV.

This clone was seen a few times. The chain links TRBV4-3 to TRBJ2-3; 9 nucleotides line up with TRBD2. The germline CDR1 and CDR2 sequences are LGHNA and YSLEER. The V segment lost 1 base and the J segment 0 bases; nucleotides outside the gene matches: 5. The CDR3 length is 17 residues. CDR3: CASSQAASGASTDTQYF. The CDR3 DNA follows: TGCGCCAGCAGCCAAGCGGCTAGCGGGGCTAGCACAGATACGCAGTATTTT.

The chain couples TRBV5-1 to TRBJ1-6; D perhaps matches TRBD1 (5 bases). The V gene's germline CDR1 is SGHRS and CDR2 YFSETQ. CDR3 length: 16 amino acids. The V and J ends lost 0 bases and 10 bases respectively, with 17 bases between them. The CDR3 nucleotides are TGCGCCAGCAGCTTGGGTCCCCAGGGTGCGTCGTCACCCCTCCACTTT. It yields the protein CASSLGPQGASSPLHF.

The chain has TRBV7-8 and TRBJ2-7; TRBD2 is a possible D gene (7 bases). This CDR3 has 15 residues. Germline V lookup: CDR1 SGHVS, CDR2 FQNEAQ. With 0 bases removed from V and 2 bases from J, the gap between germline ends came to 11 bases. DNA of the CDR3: TGTGCCAGCAGCTTAGCCGGGGGGCTACCCTACGAGCAGTACTTC. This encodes CASSLAGGLPYEQYF.

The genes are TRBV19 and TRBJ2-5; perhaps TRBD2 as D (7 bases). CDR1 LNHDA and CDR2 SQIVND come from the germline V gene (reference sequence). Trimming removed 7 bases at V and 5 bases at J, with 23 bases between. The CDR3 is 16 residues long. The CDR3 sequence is CASNPGGTGLKETQYF. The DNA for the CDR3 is TGTGCCAGTAACCCGGGGGGAACAGGGCTTAAGGAGACCCAGTACTTC.

The CDR3 region has the DNA TGTGCCAGCAGCTACAGAGGGGGATCGAACACCGGGGAGCTGTTTTTT. It translates to CASSYRGGSNTGELFF. The V gene is TRBV7-3, the J gene TRBJ2-2; perhaps TRBD1 as D (6 bases). Looked up from germline, CDR1 is SGHTA and CDR2 is FQGTGA. The CDR3 runs 16 residues. Trimming removed 4 bases from V and 0 bases from J, with 12 bases in between.

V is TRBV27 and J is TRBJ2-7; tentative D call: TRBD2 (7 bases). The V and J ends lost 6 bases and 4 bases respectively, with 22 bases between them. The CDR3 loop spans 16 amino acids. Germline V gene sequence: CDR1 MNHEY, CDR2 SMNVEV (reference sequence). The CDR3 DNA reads TGTGCCAGCAGCCCCCCAGGGGTAGCGGGTGGGTACGAGCAGTACTTC. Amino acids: CASSPPGVAGGYEQYF.

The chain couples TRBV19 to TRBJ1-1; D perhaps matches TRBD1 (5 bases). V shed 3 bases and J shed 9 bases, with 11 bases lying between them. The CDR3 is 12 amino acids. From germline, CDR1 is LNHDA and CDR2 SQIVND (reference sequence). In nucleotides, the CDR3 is TGTGCCAGTAGTATCAGATCAGGGCAAGCTTTCTTT. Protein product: CASSIRSGQAFF.

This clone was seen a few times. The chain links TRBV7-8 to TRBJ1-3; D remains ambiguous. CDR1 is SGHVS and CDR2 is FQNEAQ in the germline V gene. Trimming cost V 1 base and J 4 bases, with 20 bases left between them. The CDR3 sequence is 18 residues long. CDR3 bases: TGTGCCAGCAGCTTAGGGGCCCTCGGAGGACCAAGGGGAAACACCATATATTTT. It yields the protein CASSLGALGGPRGNTIYF. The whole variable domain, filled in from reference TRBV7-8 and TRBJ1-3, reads GAGVSQSPRYKVAKRGQDVALRCDPISGHVSLFWYQQALGQGPEFLTYFQNEAQLDKSGLPSDRFFAERPEGSVSTLKIQRTQQEDSAVYLCASSLGALGGPRGNTIYFGEGSWLTVV.

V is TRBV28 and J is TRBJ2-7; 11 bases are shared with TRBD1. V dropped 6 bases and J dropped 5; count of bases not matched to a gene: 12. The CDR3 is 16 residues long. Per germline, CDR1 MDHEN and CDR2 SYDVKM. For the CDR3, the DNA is TGTGCCAGCAGGCATGGACAGGGGGCAAGCGTCAACGAGCAGTACTTC. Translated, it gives CASRHGQGASVNEQYF.

CDR3 DNA sequence: TGTGCCAGTAGTACGGACAGTGCCTACGAGCAGTACTTC. Translated: CASSTDSAYEQYF. The V call is TRBV19, the J call TRBJ2-7; tentative D call: TRBD1 (6 bases). The CDR3 has 13 amino acids. Germline lookup yields CDR1 LNHDA and CDR2 SQIVND (reference sequence). The V gene lost 4 bases and the J gene lost 2 bases, with 9 bases spanning the gap.

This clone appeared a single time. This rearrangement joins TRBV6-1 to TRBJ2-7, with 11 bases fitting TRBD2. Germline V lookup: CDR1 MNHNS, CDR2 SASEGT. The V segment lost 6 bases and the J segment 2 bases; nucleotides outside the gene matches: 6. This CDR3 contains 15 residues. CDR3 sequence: CASRSLAGGPYEQYF. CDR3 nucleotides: TGTGCCAGCAGGTCCTTAGCGGGGGGGCCCTACGAGCAGTACTTC.

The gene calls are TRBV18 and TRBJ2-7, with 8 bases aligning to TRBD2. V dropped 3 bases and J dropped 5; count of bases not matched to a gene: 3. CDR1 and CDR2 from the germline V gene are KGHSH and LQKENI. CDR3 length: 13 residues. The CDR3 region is CASSPSGNNEQYF. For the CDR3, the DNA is TGTGCCAGCTCACCTAGCGGGAACAACGAGCAGTACTTC.

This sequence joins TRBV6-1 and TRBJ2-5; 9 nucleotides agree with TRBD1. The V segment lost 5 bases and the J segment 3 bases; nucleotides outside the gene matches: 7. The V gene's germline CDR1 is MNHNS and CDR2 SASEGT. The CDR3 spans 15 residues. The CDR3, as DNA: TGTGCCAGCAGTAAAACCGGGACAGGGAAAGAGACCCAGTACTTC. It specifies CASSKTGTGKETQYF.

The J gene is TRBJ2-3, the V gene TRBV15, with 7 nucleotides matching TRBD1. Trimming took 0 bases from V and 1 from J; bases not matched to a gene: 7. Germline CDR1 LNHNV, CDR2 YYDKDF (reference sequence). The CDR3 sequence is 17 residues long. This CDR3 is CATSRDRRGLRTDTQYF. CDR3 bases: TGTGCCACCAGCAGAGACCGTAGGGGGCTGCGCACAGATACGCAGTATTTT.

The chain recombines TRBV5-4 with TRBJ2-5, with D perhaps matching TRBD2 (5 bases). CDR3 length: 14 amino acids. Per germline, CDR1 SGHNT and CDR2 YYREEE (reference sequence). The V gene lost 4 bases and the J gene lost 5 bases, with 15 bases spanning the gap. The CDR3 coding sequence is TGTGCCAGCAGCCCCCTCCCGGGCGGGGAGACCCAGTACTTC. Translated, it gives CASSPLPGGETQYF.